Reported below is one TCR beta chain. Its antigen specificity is not known. The sample holds no much larger clone one base away, and base qualities are not on file. The source of the sample is a study of blood T cell repertoires in COVID-19 (dated by TCRdb to 2018 to 2020). Broadly, across the study: Samples covering the acute and convalescent phases of COVID-19 were provided by collaborators in the United States, Italy and Spain. The material from the prospective study consisted of cDNA or gDNA derived from T cells, B-cell-depleted T cells, or PBMCs. Subjects who had been exposed to COVID-19, were actively infected with it, or had recovered from it provided the deeply sampled blood TCRbeta repertoires that made up the dataset. The repertoires were made available in a free public database intended to serve as a resource for research on the immune response to SARS-CoV-2. The samples were drawn from two sources: the first 160 participants of the ongoing ImmuneRACE study, and 950 to 1,500 subjects contributed by 6 global collaborators. Nearly every sample came with metadata listing a de-identified subject ID, COVID-19 status, age in years and sex. HLA class I and class II types, where available, came from metadata supplied by the sample provider rather than from assay-based typing.

At one collaborating source in Seattle, patients were enrolled during active infection and were followed longitudinally through the course of disease. The collaborating institutions used their own protocols to collect whole blood in K2EDTA tubes. For TCRbeta analysis, collaborators shipped samples in one of three forms: frozen whole blood, isolated PBMCs, or DNA extracted from either of those sample types. TCRbeta CDR3 regions were amplified from genomic DNA by means of the immunoSEQ Assay, a bias-controlled multiplex PCR. In the paper's pipeline: The number of nucleated cells in each sample was estimated from the amplification of reference gene primers within the assay. To quantify the absolute abundance of each unique TCRbeta CDR3 rearrangement, sequence reads were collapsed and filtered. For each sample, productive Simpson clonality was calculated as the square root of Simpson's diversity index across productive rearrangements. Here the immuneACCESS table is served through TCRdb, limited to in-frame sequences with V and J called. Missing clones are a known gap in these copies; in checked studies unresolved V genes cover under half, and the rest lacks a known reason. The DNA was the basis for D and trimming; V, J and clone size are from that table. The sample data list about 210,000 clones, and less than 85% of these were observed just once. The leading ten clones occupy roughly 7.8% of the sample.

Study-wide findings and limitations: The amount of clinical and demographic metadata varied by source and participant and was provided uncurated.

Per the germline V gene, SQVTM is the CDR1 and ANQGSEA is the CDR2. Between the V and J ends, shortened by 6 bases and 4 bases respectively, the junction contains 12 bases. From the cysteine up to the phenylalanine, the CDR3 has a length of 12 residues. Here the CDR3 DNA is all that survives: 36 bases in frame from base 1. Material for sequencing was peripheral blood. The TCR sequence derives from a woman older than 75 with COVID-19, enrolled during active disease. The chain is made from TRBV29-1 and TRBJ1-2; a weak D assignment points to TRBD1 (6 bases agree). This receptor has the CDR3 CSVGGDTYGYTF. The nucleotide sequence reads as follows: TGCAGCGTGGGCGGGGACACCTATGGCTACACCTTC.